These 28 T cell receptor beta chains came from one sample sequenced in a study of cytomegalovirus exposure and HLA in healthy donors. A multiplex PCR was run with 60 Vbeta primers and 13 Jbeta primers. Sequencing used immunoSEQ multiplex PCR; TCRdb keeps in-frame clones, though not all of them. Of approximately 220,000 clones listed, around 80% were seen once; the top ten hold 0.2% to 0.25%. The sequencing input was PBMCs. These receptors came from a girl between 2 and 10 years old in good health and CMV-seronegative.

The chain links TRBV9 to TRBJ1-1; D not resolved. V shed 0 bases and J shed 7 bases, with 10 bases lying between them. Germline loops: CDR1 SGDLS, CDR2 YYNGEE. This CDR3 has 13 residues. CDR3 sequence (DNA): TGTGCCAGCAGCGTAGCTACCGAGGGTGAAGCTTTCTTT. It codes for CASSVATEGEAFF.

V is TRBV18 and J is TRBJ2-7; 9 nucleotides agree with TRBD1. Germline CDR1 and CDR2: KGHSH and LQKENI. This CDR3 spans 13 amino acids. The V and J ends lost 3 bases and 6 bases, in that order; junction bases with no gene match: 3. CDR3 loop: CASSPPGQGEQYF. The CDR3 coding sequence is TGTGCCAGCTCACCCCCGGGACAGGGCGAGCAGTACTTC.

The table lists this clone with a few counts. The chain has TRBV2 and TRBJ2-7; D perhaps matches TRBD1 (6 bases). There are 13 residues in the CDR3. V shed 6 bases and J shed 1 base, with 10 bases lying between them. Germline loops: CDR1 SNHLY, CDR2 FYNNEI. CDR3 nucleotide sequence: TGTGCCAGCAGCAAGGACAGATCCTACGAGCAGTACTTC. It specifies CASSKDRSYEQYF. The full variable domain, completed using reference TRBV2 and TRBJ2-7, is EPEVTQTPSHQVTQMGQEVILRCVPISNHLYFYWYRQILGQKVEFLVSFYNNEISEKSEIFDDQFSVERPDGSNFTLKIRSTKLEDSAMYFCASSKDRSYEQYFGPGTRLTVT.

This chain connects TRBV6-5 to TRBJ1-2; 8 positions match TRBD1. The CDR3 loop spans 12 amino acids. V lost 2 bases to trimming and J lost 8 bases; unmatched junction nucleotides: 1. The germline V gene encodes CDR1 MNHEY and CDR2 SVGAGI. The CDR3 here is CASSYGTGGYTF. The CDR3 DNA is TGTGCCAGCAGTTACGGGACAGGAGGCTACACCTTC.

The rearrangement links TRBV23-1 to TRBJ2-3, with 11 bases identical to TRBD1. TRBV23-1 qualifies as an ORF whose function is uncertain. The CDR3 runs to 18 residues. With 3 bases clipped from V and 4 bases from J, the junction kept 12 bases outside the gene matches. As DNA, the CDR3 is TGCGCCAGCAGTCAGCCCCCGGGACAGGGGGTAAGGGCAGATACGCAGTATTTT. Its protein is CASSQPPGQGVRADTQYF.

The chain uses TRBV18 and TRBJ2-7, with 7 bases that match TRBD2. The V and J ends lost 5 bases and 0 bases, in that order; junction bases with no gene match: 13. Germline CDR1 KGHSH, CDR2 LQKENI. The CDR3 sequence is 17 residues long. The CDR3 sequence: CASSSRAGTFSSYEQYF. In nucleotides, the CDR3 is TGTGCCAGCTCATCCCGAGCGGGGACGTTTAGCTCCTACGAGCAGTACTTC.

This clone has only a few counts. At one end the junction does not follow the germline gene, possibly because of a read error. This rearrangement joins TRBV7-9 to TRBJ1-2; possibly TRBD1 for D (6 bases). The V gene's germline CDR1 is SEHNR and CDR2 FQNEAQ (reference sequence). The CDR3 runs to 13 residues. CDR3 DNA: TGTTCCAGCAGCTTAGGCGCAGGGGACGGCTACACCTTC. It codes for CSSSLGAGDGYTF.

CDR3: CASSLSGLAGRNYEQYF. The CDR3 region has the DNA TGTGCCAGCAGTTTATCTGGGCTAGCGGGGCGGAACTACGAGCAGTACTTC. This sequence joins TRBV27 and TRBJ2-7, with TRBD2 matching over 9 bases. Trimming took 0 bases from V and 3 from J; bases not matched to a gene: 9. The CDR3 sequence is 17 residues long. Per the germline V gene, CDR1 is MNHEY and CDR2 is SMNVEV (reference sequence).

This clone has a single count. The genes are TRBV9 and TRBJ1-4, with a possible D match to TRBD1 (6 bases). Trimming took 4 bases from V and 6 from J, leaving 22 bases between them. Germline assignment: CDR1 SGDLS and CDR2 YYNGEE. This CDR3 has 17 residues. CDR3 sequence: CASSTGPGGHRDEKLFF. DNA of the CDR3: TGTGCCAGCAGCACAGGCCCCGGGGGGCATCGGGATGAAAAACTGTTTTTT.

The chain links TRBV5-6 to TRBJ1-6; the D gene is possibly TRBD1 (5 bases). The CDR3 runs to 16 residues. The V and J ends lost 3 bases and 6 bases respectively, with 16 bases between them. Germline V gives CDR1 SGHDT, CDR2 YYEEEE. The CDR3 DNA is TGTGCCAGCAGCTCGCTACGACAGACGTCTAATTCACCCCTCCACTTT. Its translation: CASSSLRQTSNSPLHF.

The gene calls are TRBV7-9 and TRBJ2-3; D remains unclear. Trimming took off 0 bases at V and 2 bases at J, with 3 bases between the two ends. This CDR3 has 13 amino acids. Looked up from germline, CDR1 is SEHNR and CDR2 is FQNEAQ (reference sequence). The chain's CDR3 is CASSLAHTDTQYF. The CDR3 DNA sequence: TGTGCCAGCAGCTTAGCCCACACAGATACGCAGTATTTT. Drawing the rest from reference TRBV7-9 and TRBJ2-3, the complete variable domain is DTGVSQNPRHKITKRGQNVTFRCDPISEHNRLYWYRQTLGQGPEFLTYFQNEAQLEKSRLLSDRFSAERPKGSFSTLEIQRTEQGDSAMYLCASSLAHTDTQYFGPGTRLTVL.

The rearrangement links TRBV21-1 to TRBJ1-1. TRBV21-1 is termed a pseudogene. The CDR3 is 15 amino acids. The CDR3, as DNA: TGTGCCAGCAGCGGTGGGGGGGCTGTTGGCACTGAAGCTTTCTTT. Translated, it gives CASSGGGAVGTEAFF.

This chain links TRBV19 with TRBJ2-1, with 7 bases that match TRBD2. Germline CDR1 and CDR2: LNHDA and SQIVND (reference sequence). This CDR3 has 13 amino acids. Trimming at V came to 3 bases and at J to 4 bases, leaving 0 bases not matched to a gene. CDR3 region: CASSIGGYNEQFF. The CDR3 region has the DNA TGTGCCAGTAGTATCGGGGGGTACAATGAGCAGTTCTTC.

Only one count was recorded for this clone. The chain is built from TRBV7-2 and TRBJ2-1, with 8 bases identical to TRBD2. CDR3 length: 14 amino acids. Germline CDR1 SGHTA, CDR2 FQGNSA. The ends lost 6 bases at V and 7 bases at J; junction bases unmatched: 8. CDR3 in DNA: TGTGCCAGCAGTCGAGCGGGAGCTAGTAATGAGCAGTTCTTC. Translation gives CASSRAGASNEQFF.

J is TRBJ1-1 and V is TRBV25-1; D is possibly TRBD1 (6 bases). The CDR3 runs to 13 residues. Germline CDR1 reads MGHDK; CDR2 reads SYGVNS. The V end was cut by 6 bases, the J end by 5 bases, with 13 bases between. The CDR3 here is CASRYRDRTEAFF. DNA for the CDR3: TGTGCCAGCAGATACAGGGATCGAACTGAAGCTTTCTTT.

The V call is TRBV6-1, the J call TRBJ1-5; D gene ambiguous. From germline, CDR1 is MNHNS and CDR2 SASEGT. Between the trimmed V and J ends, which lost 6 bases and 2 bases, there was a span of 11 bases. This CDR3 comprises 14 residues. CDR3 in amino acids: CASREAWGNQPQHF. The CDR3 coding sequence is TGTGCCAGCAGGGAGGCCTGGGGCAATCAGCCCCAGCATTTT.

This clone has just a few counts. The rearrangement joins TRBV7-6 to TRBJ2-3, with TRBD2 matching 10 bases. Germline lookup yields CDR1 SGHVS and CDR2 FNYEAQ. CDR3 length: 17 residues. The V gene end was trimmed by 1 base and the J gene end by 3 bases; junction bases not matched to a gene: 7. CDR3 nucleotides: TGTGCCAGCAGCTTAGGTGTAGCGGGGGGTAATACAGATACGCAGTATTTT. The encoded protein is CASSLGVAGGNTDTQYF.

CDR3 coding DNA: TGTGCCTGGTCCGGACTAGCGGGAGACCTCATCACAGATACGCAGTATTTT. Protein: CAWSGLAGDLITDTQYF. The rearrangement links TRBV30 to TRBJ2-3, with 13 bases aligning to TRBD2. Trimming took 5 bases from V and 2 from J; bases not matched to a gene: 10. Germline V CDR1 and CDR2: GTSNPN, SVGIG (reference sequence). CDR3 length: 17 residues. Together with reference TRBV30 and TRBJ2-3, the CDR3 gives the full variable domain: SQTIHQWPATLVQPVGSPLSLECTVEGTSNPNLYWYRQAAGRGLQLLFYSVGIGQISSEVPQNLSASRPQDRQFILSSKKLLLSDSGFYLCAWSGLAGDLITDTQYFGPGTRLTVL.

The V gene is TRBV12-5, the J gene TRBJ1-2, with D unresolved. V was shortened by 4 bases and J by 2 bases, with 8 bases between the two germline ends. The CDR3 runs 13 residues. Germline V gene data show CDR1 as LGHNT and CDR2 as FRNRAP. In DNA, the CDR3 is TGTGCTAGTGGTTCGACTTTCAACTATGGCTACACCTTC. Translated, it gives CASGSTFNYGYTF.

This clone was seen more than once but under ten times. The J gene is TRBJ2-3, the V gene TRBV9; 10 positions agree with TRBD2. In germline, CDR1 is SGDLS, CDR2 YYNGEE. The CDR3 is 15 amino acids. V gave up 3 bases and J gave up 6 bases; unmatched junction bases: 7. The CDR3 reads CASSERGGLPDTQYF. The CDR3 DNA sequence: TGTGCCAGCAGCGAGCGGGGGGGCCTTCCCGATACGCAGTATTTT.

The chain couples TRBV30 to TRBJ1-1; D is unresolved. In germline, CDR1 is GTSNPN, CDR2 SVGIG (reference sequence). V was trimmed by 0 bases and J by 6 bases, leaving 5 bases between them. The CDR3 extends over 11 amino acids. The CDR3 region is CAWSVRAEAFF. In DNA, the CDR3 is TGTGCCTGGAGTGTACGGGCTGAAGCTTTCTTT.

The chain couples TRBV4-2 to TRBJ2-1; a weak D match, TRBD2 (6 bases). Germline V gene lookup returns CDR1 LGHNA and CDR2 YNFKEQ. The CDR3 sequence is 15 residues long. Trimming left V 4 bases short and J 6 bases short, with 16 bases between. The DNA for the CDR3 is TGTGCCAGCAGCCTACCGGGACTCAGTTTCAATGAGCAGTTCTTC. Protein: CASSLPGLSFNEQFF.

The CDR3 spells CSVSYLSQGGNEQFF. CDR3 DNA: TGCAGCGTTAGTTATTTATCACAGGGGGGCAATGAGCAGTTCTTC. The chain links TRBV29-1 to TRBJ2-1, with 8 bases identical to TRBD1. Trimming removed 5 bases from V and 6 bases from J; junction bases left unmatched: 12. CDR1 SQVTM and CDR2 ANQGSEA come from the germline V gene. This CDR3 is 15 amino acids long.

The chain is built from TRBV9 and TRBJ2-1; 10 positions match TRBD1. Germline lookup yields CDR1 SGDLS and CDR2 YYNGEE. The CDR3 spans 15 residues. After removal of 2 bases from V and 3 bases from J, the junction contained 2 bases not matched to a gene. This CDR3 reads CASSVGQGNYNEQFF. CDR3 DNA sequence: TGTGCCAGCAGCGTGGGACAGGGGAACTACAATGAGCAGTTCTTC.

The chain joins TRBV6-4 to TRBJ1-5, with TRBD1 as a possible D gene (5 bases). Looked up from germline, CDR1 is MRHNA and CDR2 is SNTAGT. The CDR3 extends over 16 amino acids. Trimming left V 2 bases short and J 0 bases short, with 11 bases between. This CDR3 reads CASSDPTVYSNQPQHF. The DNA for the CDR3 is TGTGCCAGCAGTGACCCGACAGTCTATAGCAATCAGCCCCAGCATTTT.

This sequence joins TRBV2 and TRBJ1-6; 7 bases line up with TRBD1. Germline V lookup: CDR1 SNHLY, CDR2 FYNNEI. The V segment lost 10 bases and the J segment 6 bases; nucleotides outside the gene matches: 9. The CDR3 loop spans 14 amino acids. DNA of the CDR3: TGTGCCACCGACCCGGGACAGATTAATTCACCCCTCCACTTT. Its protein is CATDPGQINSPLHF.

The chain combines TRBV18 with TRBJ2-1, with TRBD2 matching 11 bases. The CDR3 runs to 18 residues. Germline values: CDR1 KGHSH, CDR2 LQKENI. The junction had 6 bases not matched to a gene; V was cut back by 2 bases and J by 0 bases. CDR3 sequence: CASSPGTSGNSSYNEQFF. The CDR3 DNA reads TGTGCCAGCTCACCAGGGACTAGCGGAAACAGCTCCTACAATGAGCAGTTCTTC. Supplemented by reference TRBV18 and TRBJ2-1, the full variable domain reads NAGVMQNPRHLVRRRGQEARLRCSPMKGHSHVYWYRQLPEEGLKFMVYLQKENIIDESGMPKERFSAEFPKEGPSILRIQQVVRGDSAAYFCASSPGTSGNSSYNEQFFGPGTRLTVL.

The chain employs TRBV7-9 and TRBJ2-7; 11 bases are shared with TRBD1. Trimming cost V 5 bases and J 3 bases; bases outside gene matches: 3. CDR1 and CDR2 (germline): SEHNR, FQNEAQ (reference sequence). CDR3 length: 14 residues. CDR3: CASSADRGLYEQYF. For the CDR3, the DNA is TGTGCCAGCAGCGCGGACAGGGGGCTCTACGAGCAGTACTTC.